This T cell receptor (beta chain) was documented in a study of STAT5B mutations in CD4+ large granular lymphocyte leukemia. General study results and limits: CD4-sorted patient repertoires seemed more clonal than healthy CD4+ repertoires.

Comments on this clone: No antigen is known for it.

Sequencing was performed with immunoSEQ multiplex PCR; in TCRdb, only in-frame clones are kept and a portion is missing. This table has fewer than 40,000 clones, around 76% appearing once. The CDR3 is 15 residues long. Germline V gene data show CDR1 as KGHSH and CDR2 as LQKENI. Trimming cost V 0 bases and J 6 bases, with 11 bases left between them. The origin of this receptor is a human donor in good health. Sequencing input: CD4+ T cells from blood buffy coats. V is TRBV18 and J is TRBJ2-2; maybe TRBD2 (5 bases). The CDR3 bases are TGTGCCAGCTCACCACCGTACGAGGGCTCCGGGGAGCTGTTTTTT. Its translation: CASSPPYEGSGELFF.